This T cell receptor beta chain is drawn from a study of blood T cell repertoires in COVID-19. Looking at the study overall: Both acute and convalescent COVID-19 samples were obtained from the United States, Italy and Spain. The cDNA or gDNA used as material had been derived from T cells, B-cell-depleted T cells, or PBMCs.

The V and J ends lost 4 bases and 4 bases respectively, with 12 bases between them. The CDR3 spans 14 residues. Germline CDR1 and CDR2: SGHKS and YYEKEE (reference sequence). Per the authors' pipeline: Estimation of nucleated cell counts was performed using reference gene primer amplification. The table came from immunoSEQ multiplex PCR; TCRdb's copy has only in-frame clones and leaves some out. V, J and clone size derive from that table, while D and trimming were established from the DNA sequence. Here the sample spans under 250,000 clones, about 80% being singletons. The rearrangement links TRBV5-5 to TRBJ1-5; a possible D gene is TRBD1 (6 bases). Sample: peripheral blood. The TCR originated in a man between 45 and 60 years old with active or convalescent COVID-19. The CDR3 sequence is CASSNGQLNQPQHF. The CDR3 DNA is TGTGCCAGCAGCAATGGACAGCTAAATCAGCCCCAGCATTTT.